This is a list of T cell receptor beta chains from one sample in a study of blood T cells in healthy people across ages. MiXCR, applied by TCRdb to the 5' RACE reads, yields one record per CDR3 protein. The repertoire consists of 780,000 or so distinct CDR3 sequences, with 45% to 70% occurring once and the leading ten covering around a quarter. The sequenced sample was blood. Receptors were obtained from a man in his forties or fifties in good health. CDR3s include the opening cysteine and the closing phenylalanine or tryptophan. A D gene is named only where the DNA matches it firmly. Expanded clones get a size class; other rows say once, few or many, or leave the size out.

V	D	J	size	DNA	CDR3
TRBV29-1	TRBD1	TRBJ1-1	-	TGCAGCGTTGCAAGGACAGGGCCAATGAACACTGAAGCTTTCTTT	CSVARTGPMNTEAFF
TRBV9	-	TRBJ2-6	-	TGTGCCAGCAGCGACTCGACAGCCACCCGCTCTGGGGCCAACGTCCCGACTTTC	CASSDSTATRSGANVPTF
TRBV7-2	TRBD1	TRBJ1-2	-	TGTGCCAGCACCCAAGACAGGGTAAACTATGGCTACACCTTC	CASTQDRVNYGYTF
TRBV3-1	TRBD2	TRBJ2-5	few	TGTGCCAGCAGCCAAGAGGTGACTAGCGGGGAAGAGACCCAGTACTTC	CASSQEVTSGEETQYF
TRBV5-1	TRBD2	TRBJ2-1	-	TGCGCCAGCAGCGTGGGGGTACTAGCGGGGGTCGGCGATGAGCAGTTCTTC	CASSVGVLAGVGDEQFF
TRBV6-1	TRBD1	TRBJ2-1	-	TGTGCCAGCAGCCCAACCCCAGGGGGATCGGAGACCCAGTTCTTC	CASSPTPGGSETQFF
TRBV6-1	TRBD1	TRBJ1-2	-	TGTGCCAGCCAATTACACCCGACAGGGGAGCGTGGCTACACCTTC	CASQLHPTGERGYTF
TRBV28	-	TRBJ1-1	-	TGTGCCAGCAGTTACACCATCAAGGGGGGTGGCACTGAAGCTTTCTTT	CASSYTIKGGGTEAFF
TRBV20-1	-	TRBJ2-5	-	TGCAGTGCTAGAGATCCTGGTATTGGCTCAGAGACCCAGTACTTC	CSARDPGIGSETQYF
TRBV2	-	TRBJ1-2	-	TGTGCCAGCAGTGATCCAGAAAACTATGGCTACACCTTC	CASSDPENYGYTF
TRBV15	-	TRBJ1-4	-	TGTGCCACCAGCAGAGGGTCCAATGAAAAACTGTTTTTT	CATSRGSNEKLFF
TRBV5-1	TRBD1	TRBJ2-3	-	TGCGCCAGCAGCAACGGGACAGGCACAGATACGCAGTATTTT	CASSNGTGTDTQYF
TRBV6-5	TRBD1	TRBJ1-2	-	TGTGCCATTGCCCCTTCATGGGCTGACAGGGGGTATGGCTACACCTTC	CAIAPSWADRGYGYTF
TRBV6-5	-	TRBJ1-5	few	TGTGCCAGCAGCTACCTGTCGGGGGCAGATCAGCCCCAGCATTTT	CASSYLSGADQPQHF
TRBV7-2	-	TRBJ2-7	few	TGTGCCAGCAGCTTAGTAGGGACTGTCCGCTACGAGCAGTACTTC	CASSLVGTVRYEQYF
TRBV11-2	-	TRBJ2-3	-	TGTGCCAGCAGCCCAGCCGGCCGAGTAGATACGCAGTATTTT	CASSPAGRVDTQYF
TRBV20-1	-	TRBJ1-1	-	TGCAGTGCTAGGGAGGACAGAAACACTGAAGCTTTCTTT	CSAREDRNTEAFF